Listed here is a single T cell receptor beta chain. Its specific antigen is unknown. No quality values exist for individual bases; no much larger clone is one base distant. The sample belongs to a study of patients and donors after allogeneic stem cell transplantation (dated by TCRdb to about 2020). The germline V gene (reference sequence) specifies SGHNT as CDR1 and YYREEE as CDR2. The CDR3 goes from the cysteine to the phenylalanine over 14 residues. Only the CDR3 region is kept as DNA, spanning 42 bases read in frame from base 1. V is reduced by 0 bases and J by 3 bases, leaving a spacing of 10 bases between them. Library preparation employed RT-PCR. For sequencing, a NextSeq 550 was employed. The public reads were reanalyzed by TCRdb: fastp trimming at Q25, MiXCR alignment, in-frame beta chains only. Identical CDR3 proteins give one entry, which carries the most common genes and DNA. This sample gives 70,000 to 100,000 distinct CDR3 sequences in total; around 5% of them show up just once. 2.6% of the sample goes to the ten largest clones.

The origin of this receptor is a human donor who was either an allogeneic HSCT recipient or a stem cell or donor lymphocyte infusion donor (not recorded which). It is not recorded whose cells these are; they may come from a transplant donor. Sequenced sample: blood, either unsorted or a sorted T cell fraction (not recorded which). The sequence joins TRBV5-4 to TRBJ2-7; the D gene lacks a confident call. The DNA is as follows: TGTGCCAGCAGCTTGGGGGTTGGGCTCTACGAGCAGTACTTC. Its protein product is CASSLGVGLYEQYF. The CDR3, completed at both ends by the reference TRBV5-4 and TRBJ2-7 genes, gives the full variable domain ETGVTQSPTHLIKTRGQQVTLRCSSQSGHNTVSWYQQALGQGPQFIFQYYREEENGRGNFPPRFSGLQFPNYSSELNVNALELDDSALYLCASSLGVGLYEQYFGPGTRLTVT.